Sequencing of this T cell receptor (beta chain) was carried out in a study of identical twins. This clonotype was found a few times. With template switching, a universal primer site was added, and the cDNA carried unique molecular identifiers. TCRdb fed the 5' RACE reads into MiXCR, producing one record per CDR3 protein. The data show 1.5 million to 2 million distinct CDR3 sequences, roughly a third seen once. CDR3 size: 14 residues. Looked up from germline, CDR1 is LNHNV and CDR2 is YYDKDF (reference sequence). Trimming removed 2 bases at V and 0 bases at J, with 7 bases between. This receptor was taken from a newborn girl in good health. Sequencing used cord blood. The rearrangement joins TRBV15 to TRBJ2-5, with no clear D. CDR3 DNA sequence: TGTGCCACCAGCAGATTTATGGACCAAGAGACCCAGTACTTC. This gives the protein CATSRFMDQETQYF.